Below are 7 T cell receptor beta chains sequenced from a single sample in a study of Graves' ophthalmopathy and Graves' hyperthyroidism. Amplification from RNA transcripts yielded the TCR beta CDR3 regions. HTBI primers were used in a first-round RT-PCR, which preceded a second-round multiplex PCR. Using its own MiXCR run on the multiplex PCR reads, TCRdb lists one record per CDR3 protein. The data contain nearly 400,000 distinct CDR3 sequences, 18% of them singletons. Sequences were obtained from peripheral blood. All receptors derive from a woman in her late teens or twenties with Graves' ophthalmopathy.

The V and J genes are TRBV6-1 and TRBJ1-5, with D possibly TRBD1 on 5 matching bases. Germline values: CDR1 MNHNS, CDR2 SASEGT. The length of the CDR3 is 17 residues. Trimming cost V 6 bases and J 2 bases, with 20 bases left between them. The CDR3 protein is CASSRGYRLTGNQPQHF. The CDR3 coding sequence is TGTGCCAGCAGCCGGGGCTATAGGCTTACCGGCAATCAGCCCCAGCATTTT.

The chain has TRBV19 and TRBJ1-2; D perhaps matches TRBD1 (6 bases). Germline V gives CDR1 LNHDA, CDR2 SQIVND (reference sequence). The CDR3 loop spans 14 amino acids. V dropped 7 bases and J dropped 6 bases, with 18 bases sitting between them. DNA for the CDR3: TGTGCCAGTACCATCGCTTGGGGGGCTGATGGCTACACCTTC. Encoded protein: CASTIAWGADGYTF.

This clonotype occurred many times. The CDR3 DNA is TGCAGTGCGCCCGGACCGGATGGGGGGAGATTGGGATATGGCTACACCTTC. Protein product: CSAPGPDGGRLGYGYTF. The V gene is TRBV20-1, the J gene TRBJ1-2, with a weak D call TRBD1 (5 bases). The V end lost 6 bases, the J end lost 5 bases, and 28 bases lay between the germline ends. CDR1 is DFQATT and CDR2 is SNEGSKA in the germline V gene (reference sequence). This CDR3 has 17 residues.

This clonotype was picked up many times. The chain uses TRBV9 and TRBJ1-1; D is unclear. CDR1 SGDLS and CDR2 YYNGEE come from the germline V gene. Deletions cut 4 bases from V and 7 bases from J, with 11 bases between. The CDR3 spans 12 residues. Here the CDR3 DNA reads TGTGCCAGCAGCCGACTTGGGCGTGAAGCTTTCTTT. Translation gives CASSRLGREAFF.

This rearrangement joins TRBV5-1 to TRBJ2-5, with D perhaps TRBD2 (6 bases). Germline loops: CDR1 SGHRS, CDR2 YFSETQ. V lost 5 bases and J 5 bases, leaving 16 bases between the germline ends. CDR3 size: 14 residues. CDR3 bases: TGCGCCAGCAGTCCGACGACGGGAGTGGAGACCCAGTACTTC. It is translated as CASSPTTGVETQYF.

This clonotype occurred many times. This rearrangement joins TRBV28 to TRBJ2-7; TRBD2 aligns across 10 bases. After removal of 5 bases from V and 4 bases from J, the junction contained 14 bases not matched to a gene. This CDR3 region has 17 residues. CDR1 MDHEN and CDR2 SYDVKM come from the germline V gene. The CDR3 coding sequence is TGTGCCAGCAGTCCACATAATGGGCTAGCGGGAGCATACGAGCAGTACTTC. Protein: CASSPHNGLAGAYEQYF.

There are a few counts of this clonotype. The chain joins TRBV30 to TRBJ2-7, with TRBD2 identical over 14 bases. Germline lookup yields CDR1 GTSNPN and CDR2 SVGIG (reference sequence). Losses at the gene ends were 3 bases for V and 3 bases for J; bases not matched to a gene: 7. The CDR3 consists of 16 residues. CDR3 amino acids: CAWRPPGLAGDYEQYF. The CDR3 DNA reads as TGTGCCTGGAGGCCACCGGGACTAGCGGGAGACTACGAGCAGTACTTC.